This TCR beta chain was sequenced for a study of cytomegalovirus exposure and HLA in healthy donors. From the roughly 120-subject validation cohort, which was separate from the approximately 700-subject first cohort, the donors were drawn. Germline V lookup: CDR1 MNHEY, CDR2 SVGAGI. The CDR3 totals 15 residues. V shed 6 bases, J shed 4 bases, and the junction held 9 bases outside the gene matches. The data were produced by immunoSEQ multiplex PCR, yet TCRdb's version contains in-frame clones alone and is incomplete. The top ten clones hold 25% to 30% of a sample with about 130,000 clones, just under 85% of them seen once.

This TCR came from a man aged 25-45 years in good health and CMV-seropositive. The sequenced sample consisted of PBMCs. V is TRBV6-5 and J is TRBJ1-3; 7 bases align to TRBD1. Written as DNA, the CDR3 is TGTGCCAGCAGGTCATACGGGGACAGAGGAAACACCATATATTTT. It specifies CASRSYGDRGNTIYF.